The clone carrying this TCR delta chain was observed a few times. The antigen is not known. These data come from a study of Vδ1+ human thymocytes. After alphabeta T cell depletion, CD3+ Vdelta1+ Vdelta2- thymocytes were sorted. Purity of the sorted Vdelta1+ thymocytes ranged from 98% to 99.6%. Study observations and caveats: Bulk data may be misread because of unexpected Vdelta2 sequences. Thymic TRG and TRD repertoires appeared highly polyclonal, with Gaussian CDR3 length distributions. Despite high sort purity, roughly a fifth of thymic T cell receptor delta sequences were Vdelta2.

Per germline, CDR1 TSWWSYY and CDR2 QGS. J gave up 2 bases and V 3 bases, and 18 bases lay outside the gene matches. CDR3 length: 20 amino acids. RNA was extracted from the cells and then reverse transcribed. CDR3 amplicons came from multiplex PCR with pooled V-gene forward and constant-region reverse primers. TCRdb made new clone calls on the multiplex PCR reads using CATT. The sample has 50,000 to 60,000 delta-chain clones; more than 12% are singletons. The chain has TRDV1 and TRDJ1, with 10 bases lining up with TRDD3. Sequencing used Vdelta1+ gamma-delta thymocytes from the thymus. Sample subset: FACS-sorted CD3+ TCRalphabeta- TCRVdelta1+ TCRVdelta2- thymocytes. The sequence came from a girl under three years old who had congenital heart surgery. The DNA of the CDR3 is TGTGCTCTTGGGGATGACCACGCCGGGGAGGGGGATACGTCTACCGATAAACTCATCTTT. This gives the protein CALGDDHAGEGDTSTDKLIF.